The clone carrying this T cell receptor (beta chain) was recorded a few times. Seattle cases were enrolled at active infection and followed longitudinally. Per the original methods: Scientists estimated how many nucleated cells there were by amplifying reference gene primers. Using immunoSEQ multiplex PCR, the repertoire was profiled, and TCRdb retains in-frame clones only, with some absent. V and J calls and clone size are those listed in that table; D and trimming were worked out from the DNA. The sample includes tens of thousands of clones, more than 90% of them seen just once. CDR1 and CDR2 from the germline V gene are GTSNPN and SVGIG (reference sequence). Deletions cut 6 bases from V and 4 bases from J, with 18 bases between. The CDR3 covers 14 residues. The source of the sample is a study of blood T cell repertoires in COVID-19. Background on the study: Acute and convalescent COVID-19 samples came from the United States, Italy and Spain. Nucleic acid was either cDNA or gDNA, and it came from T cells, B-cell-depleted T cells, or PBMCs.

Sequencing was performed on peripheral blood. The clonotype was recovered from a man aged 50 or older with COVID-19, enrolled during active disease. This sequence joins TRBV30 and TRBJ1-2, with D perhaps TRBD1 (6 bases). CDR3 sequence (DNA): TGTGCCTGCCGCGCGGCGGGGGGCTCCTATGGCTACACCTTC. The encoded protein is CACRAAGGSYGYTF.